This T cell receptor beta chain was sequenced for a study of CXCR3-negative and CXCR3-positive naive CD8 T cells. About the study: The study obtained 120 million to 150 million TRB reads, about 1.5 +/- 0.3 million per library.

Study results and caveats: Memory CD8+ cells had much lower diversity, and both naive subsets had comparably high diversity. Comparison of naive cells showed more hydrophobic TRB CDR3s in CXCR3-positive than in CXCR3-negative naive cells.

A remark on this clonotype: Its antigen is still unknown.

The study made its TRB cDNA libraries by 5' RACE, adding UMI labels. With the 5' RACE reads reprocessed, TCRdb shows one record per CDR3 protein and no DNA. This sample's table has over 4,500 distinct CDR3 sequences. The origin of this receptor is a human donor in good health. Some clones in this sample may be carry-over from other donors' samples. Specimen: naive CXCR3+ CD8+ T cells from blood. Noted subset: CD45RO-CCR7+CD27+CD95- naive CD8+ T cells expressing CXCR3 (TNR3+).

The CDR3 sequence: CASSLVPGLAEVYNEQFF. The rearrangement joins TRBV7-2 to TRBJ2-1; TCRdb designates TRBD2, a call that cannot be tested without DNA. The CDR3 sequence is 18 residues long. Germline loops: CDR1 SGHTA, CDR2 FQGNSA.